The subject of this entry is one T cell receptor beta chain. Only in-frame clones appear in the TCRdb table, and some are missing; sequencing was by immunoSEQ multiplex PCR. The sample has over 130,000 clones, roughly nine tenths seen once. This record comes from a study of blood T cell repertoires in COVID-19. The germline CDR1 and CDR2 sequences are SNHLY and FYNNEI. The CDR3 runs to 16 residues. V lost 6 bases to trimming and J lost 7 bases; unmatched junction nucleotides: 11. The receptor was derived from a human donor with COVID-19, enrolled during active disease. The donor label of this sample is uncertain. Input material: peripheral blood. The chain recombines TRBV2 with TRBJ1-4; 10 bases map to TRBD1. This chain's CDR3 is CASRAGQGSVGEKLFF. The CDR3 DNA reads TGTGCCAGCAGAGCGGGACAGGGGTCCGTAGGTGAAAAACTGTTTTTT.